A single sample is the source of the 23 T cell receptor beta chains below, sequenced in a study of cytomegalovirus exposure and HLA in healthy donors. PCR involved 60 Vbeta and 13 Jbeta primers. Profiled with immunoSEQ multiplex PCR; TCRdb holds only in-frame clones, not every one. The sample holds about 180,000 clones, about 80% seen once. Sample: PBMCs. These receptors originate from a middle-aged woman in good health and CMV-seronegative.

CDR3 residues: CASSLSGEQFF. The DNA for the CDR3 is TGTGCCAGCAGCTTGTCAGGTGAGCAGTTCTTC. V and J are TRBV5-6 and TRBJ2-1; no firm D call. Germline-derived CDR1 and CDR2 are SGHDT and YYEEEE. The CDR3 spans 11 residues. Between the trimmed V and J ends, which lost 1 base and 9 bases, there was a span of 5 bases.

The chain has TRBV28 and TRBJ2-3; 9 bases map to TRBD2. V gave up 6 bases and J gave up 0 bases; unmatched junction bases: 7. Germline-derived CDR1 and CDR2 are MDHEN and SYDVKM. This CDR3 comprises 16 residues. CDR3 protein: CASRTPGLASTDTQYF. The DNA of the CDR3 is TGTGCCAGCAGGACTCCGGGACTAGCAAGCACAGATACGCAGTATTTT.

The chain is built from TRBV7-2 and TRBJ2-7, with 7 nucleotides matching TRBD1. V gave up 4 bases and J gave up 0 bases; unmatched junction bases: 9. CDR1 and CDR2 (germline): SGHTA, FQGNSA. The CDR3 consists of 16 residues. CDR3 coding DNA: TGTGCCAGCAGCTCCCCTCGGGACAGCTTCTCCTACGAGCAGTACTTC. It translates to CASSSPRDSFSYEQYF. Filled out from reference TRBV7-2 and TRBJ2-7, the complete variable domain reads GAGVSQSPSNKVTEKGKDVELRCDPISGHTALYWYRQSLGQGLEFLIYFQGNSAPDKSGLPSDRFSAERTGGSVSTLTIQRTQQEDSAVYLCASSSPRDSFSYEQYFGPGTRLTVT.

The chain links TRBV5-1 to TRBJ2-1, with 10 bases fitting TRBD1. Germline CDR1 is SGHRS and CDR2 is YFSETQ. CDR3 length: 16 amino acids. V trimming: 7 bases; J trimming: 9 bases; junction bases outside the gene matches: 16. The CDR3 sequence: CASRRTGGTSSGEQFF. The CDR3 DNA sequence: TGCGCCAGCCGAAGGACAGGGGGAACTTCCTCCGGTGAGCAGTTCTTC.

The chain combines TRBV6-5 with TRBJ1-2, with D possibly being TRBD1 (5 bases). CDR1 MNHEY and CDR2 SVGAGI come from the germline V gene. The V end was cut by 4 bases, the J end by 3 bases, with 15 bases between. This CDR3 has 15 amino acids. CDR3 bases: TGTGCCAGCAGTTCTTTCCAGGGTACGGACTATGGCTACACCTTC. Protein sequence: CASSSFQGTDYGYTF.

The CDR3 DNA reads TGTGCCAGCAGCTTTCCCCTTGTCTATGGCTACACCTTC. It encodes CASSFPLVYGYTF. This rearrangement joins TRBV7-2 to TRBJ1-2, with D hard to call. Per the germline V gene, CDR1 is SGHTA and CDR2 is FQGNSA. Deletions cut 3 bases from V and 4 bases from J, with 9 bases between. The CDR3 has 13 amino acids.

A remark on this clone: At the DNA level, this CDR3 is encoded by other sequences in the same sample as well. The gene calls are TRBV19 and TRBJ2-5; 7 bases agree with TRBD2. CDR3 length: 15 residues. CDR1 and CDR2 from the germline V gene are LNHDA and SQIVND (reference sequence). The trim removed 0 bases at V and 0 bases at J, leaving 1 base unmatched. CDR3 bases: TGTGCCAGTAGTATAGAGCGGGGGTACCAAGAGACCCAGTACTTC. This translates into CASSIERGYQETQYF.

This sequence joins TRBV6-1 and TRBJ2-3; D unresolved. Trimming removed 1 base from V and 1 base from J, with 9 bases in between. This CDR3 contains 15 residues. Germline CDR1 is MNHNS and CDR2 is SASEGT. In nucleotides, the CDR3 is TGTGCCAGCAGTGAAGAGACATCTGGCACAGATACGCAGTATTTT. It translates to CASSEETSGTDTQYF.

The chain uses TRBV7-2 and TRBJ2-7; 9 bases are a match to TRBD2. With 0 bases clipped from V and 2 bases from J, the junction kept 5 bases outside the gene matches. Germline CDR1 SGHTA, CDR2 FQGNSA. The CDR3 sequence is 16 residues long. The CDR3 protein is CASSLAAASGAYEQYF. In DNA form, the CDR3 reads TGTGCCAGCAGCTTAGCAGCGGCTAGCGGGGCCTACGAGCAGTACTTC.

The rearrangement joins TRBV27 to TRBJ2-7, with D perhaps TRBD1 (5 bases). V shed 3 bases and J shed 1 base, with 13 bases lying between them. This CDR3 has 15 residues. Germline lookup yields CDR1 MNHEY and CDR2 SMNVEV (reference sequence). The CDR3: CASSFRAPGSYEQYF. The DNA of the CDR3 is TGTGCCAGCAGTTTCAGGGCCCCCGGGTCCTACGAGCAGTACTTC.

The chain combines TRBV7-2 with TRBJ2-1; TRBD2 aligns across 8 bases. V trimming: 6 bases; J trimming: 1 base; junction bases outside the gene matches: 5. The CDR3 is made up of 15 amino acids. Germline V lookup: CDR1 SGHTA, CDR2 FQGNSA. The DNA for the CDR3 is TGTGCCAGCAGGTCCGGGGGGGGTTCCTACAATGAGCAGTTCTTC. Residues: CASRSGGGSYNEQFF.

This clone was observed a handful of times. The chain links TRBV4-1 to TRBJ1-6; D uncertain. Germline V gives CDR1 MGHRA, CDR2 YSYEKL. The germline V and J ends were trimmed by 1 base and 7 bases, with 5 bases remaining between them. This CDR3 has 13 residues. CDR3 nucleotides: TGCGCCAGCAGCCAAGTCTCCAATTCACCCCTCCACTTT. Translated, it gives CASSQVSNSPLHF.

The chain uses TRBV10-2 and TRBJ2-3; 9 positions match TRBD2. Germline V lookup: CDR1 WSHSY, CDR2 SAAADI. The CDR3 runs 13 residues. Germline trimming cut 9 bases from V and 4 bases from J; bases unmatched to any gene: 5. The CDR3, as DNA: TGCGCCAGTACACTAGCGGGTGCAGATACGCAGTATTTT. Translation: CASTLAGADTQYF.

There are a few counts of this clone. V is TRBV2 and J is TRBJ1-5; 7 nucleotides line up with TRBD1. The junction had 4 bases not matched to a gene; V was cut back by 6 bases and J by 2 bases. The CDR3 spans 14 residues. CDR1 SNHLY and CDR2 FYNNEI come from the germline V gene. CDR3 in amino acids: CASRMQGGNQPQHF. The DNA for the CDR3 is TGTGCCAGCAGGATGCAGGGGGGCAATCAGCCCCAGCATTTT. Full variable domain (remainder filled in from reference TRBV2 and TRBJ1-5): EPEVTQTPSHQVTQMGQEVILRCVPISNHLYFYWYRQILGQKVEFLVSFYNNEISEKSEIFDDQFSVERPDGSNFTLKIRSTKLEDSAMYFCASRMQGGNQPQHFGDGTRLSIL.

The CDR3 nucleotides are TGTGCCAGCAGCTTTGAGCCGGTCCGGGGGACCGCGGGGATGAACACTGAAGCTTTCTTT. Residues: CASSFEPVRGTAGMNTEAFF. The chain links TRBV4-2 to TRBJ1-1; TRBD1 might be the D (5 bases). This CDR3 spans 20 amino acids. V lost 5 bases and J lost 0, with 28 bases in between. Germline assignment: CDR1 LGHNA and CDR2 YNFKEQ.

The chain uses TRBV5-8 and TRBJ1-5; no clear D gene. Trimming shortened V by 4 bases and J by 7 bases, and 9 bases separated the two germline ends. From germline, CDR1 is SGHTS and CDR2 YDEGEE. The CDR3 runs 12 residues. The CDR3, as DNA: TGTGCCAGCAGCCTACGGGTGCAGCCCCAGCATTTT. Translation: CASSLRVQPQHF. Full variable domain (remainder filled in from reference TRBV5-8 and TRBJ1-5): EAGVTQSPTHLIKTRGQQATLRCSPISGHTSVYWYQQALGLGLQFLLWYDEGEERNRGNFPPRFSGRQFPNYSSELNVNALELEDSALYLCASSLRVQPQHFGDGTRLSIL.

V and J are TRBV4-1 and TRBJ1-2; D is undetermined. Germline loops: CDR1 MGHRA, CDR2 YSYEKL. V was trimmed by 2 bases and J by 7 bases, leaving 14 bases between them. The length of the CDR3 is 14 residues. CDR3 residues: CASSQPSGESGYTF. For the CDR3, the DNA is TGCGCCAGCAGCCAACCCTCGGGAGAAAGTGGCTACACCTTC.

The gene calls are TRBV5-6 and TRBJ1-2; maybe TRBD1 (5 bases). The CDR3 sequence is 16 residues long. Trimming left V 0 bases short and J 6 bases short, with 18 bases between. The germline V gene encodes CDR1 SGHDT and CDR2 YYEEEE. CDR3 in amino acids: CASSLVTPGLQDGYTF. The CDR3 DNA follows: TGTGCCAGCAGCTTGGTAACCCCAGGGTTACAGGATGGCTACACCTTC.

The V and J genes are TRBV7-9 and TRBJ1-4; 7 bases are shared with TRBD1. CDR1 SEHNR and CDR2 FQNEAQ come from the germline V gene (reference sequence). The trim removed 5 bases at V and 8 bases at J, leaving 2 bases unmatched. The CDR3 is 12 amino acids. The CDR3 spells CASSKGGEKLFF. The CDR3 region has the DNA TGTGCCAGCAGCAAAGGGGGCGAAAAACTGTTTTTT.

This chain joins TRBV11-3 and TRBJ1-1; no clear D gene. The V gene lost 1 base and the J gene lost 1 base, with 7 bases spanning the gap. The CDR3 covers 14 residues. Looked up from germline, CDR1 is SGHNT and CDR2 is YENEEA. CDR3: CASSLAVENTEAFF. The CDR3 DNA reads TGTGCCAGCAGCTTAGCGGTTGAGAACACTGAAGCTTTCTTT.

The genes are TRBV7-2 and TRBJ2-1; 13 nucleotides line up with TRBD2. In germline, CDR1 is SGHTA, CDR2 FQGNSA. The V segment lost 1 base and the J segment 9 bases; nucleotides outside the gene matches: 3. The CDR3 totals 15 residues. DNA for the CDR3: TGTGCCAGCAGCTTAGGGGGACTAGCGGGGAGTGAGCAGTTCTTC. Amino acid sequence: CASSLGGLAGSEQFF.

V and J are TRBV5-5 and TRBJ1-2, with no clear D. CDR1 is SGHKS, CDR2 YYEKEE, per germline (reference sequence). Trimming removed 6 bases from V and 7 bases from J, with 16 bases in between. This CDR3 has 13 residues. The CDR3 protein is CASTGSGGSGYTF. The CDR3 DNA sequence: TGTGCCAGCACCGGAAGCGGAGGAAGTGGCTACACCTTC.

The chain is built from TRBV10-1 and TRBJ1-1; TRBD1 matches 8 bases. V lost 0 bases to trimming and J lost 4 bases; unmatched junction nucleotides: 7. The germline V gene has CDR1 WNHNN and CDR2 SYGVQD (reference sequence). The CDR3 is 16 residues long. This CDR3 is CASSESGRQGITEAFF. CDR3 DNA: TGCGCCAGCAGTGAGTCAGGGAGACAGGGGATCACTGAAGCTTTCTTT.